This T cell receptor beta chain comes out of a study of shared clonotypes between healthy human individuals. Notes on the study in general: Memory subsets had estimated richness that was generally smaller than that of naive subsets.

Every subset's genomic DNA went evenly onto several immunoSEQ plates. The method was immunoSEQ multiplex PCR; TCRdb's version includes in-frame clones alone and lacks a portion of them. The sample carries about 2,100,000 clones, roughly 91% recorded once. CDR3 size: 14 residues. The junction had 9 bases not matched to a gene; V was cut back by 6 bases and J by 8 bases. The germline CDR1 and CDR2 sequences are MDHEN and SYDVKM. In this sample, this clone turned up once. Its target is unknown. Positive CCR7 selection of CD45RO-negative cells yielded the naive CD8 cells, and terminally differentiated effector memory CD45RA+ cells were excluded. Only Caucasian adults living in Nashville, Tennessee served as donors.

The chain has TRBV28 and TRBJ2-1, with 8 bases matching TRBD2. The clonotype comes from a man aged 18 to 35 in good health. Some clones in this sample may be carry-over from other donors' samples. The specimen was naive CD8+ T cells from PBMCs. The CDR3 region has the DNA TGTGCCAGCAGAAAAAGCGGGAGATGGTATGAGCAGTTCTTC. Residues: CASRKSGRWYEQFF. Complete variable domain (other parts from reference TRBV28 and TRBJ2-1): DVKVTQSSRYLVKRTGEKVFLECVQDMDHENMFWYRQDPGLGLRLIYFSYDVKMKEKGDIPEGYSVSREKKERFSLILESASTNQTSMYLCASRKSGRWYEQFFGPGTRLTVL.